Below are 2 T cell receptor beta chains sequenced from a single sample in a study of CXCR3-negative and CXCR3-positive naive CD8 T cells. Study-level results: Hydrophobicity of TRB CDR3s was greater in CXCR3-positive naive cells than in CXCR3-negative naive cells.

Libraries of TRB cDNA were made by 5' RACE and carried UMIs. TCRdb reprocessed the 5' RACE reads, with one entry per CDR3 protein and no DNA. In total, the table holds roughly 99,000 distinct CDR3 sequences. Their specific antigens are unknown. Input material: naive CXCR3+ CD8+ T cells from blood. As for subset: CD45RO-CCR7+CD27+CD95- naive CD8+ T cells expressing CXCR3 (TNR3+). The receptors derive from a human donor in good health. Some clones in this sample may be carry-over from other donors' samples.

V usage is TRBV11-3 and J usage is TRBJ2-3; TCRdb returns TRBD1, unconfirmable since there is no DNA. This CDR3 region has 17 residues. CDR1 is SGHNT, CDR2 YENEEA, per germline. The CDR3 protein is CASSLGVKGGSTDTQYF.

The chain carries TRBV3-1 and TRBJ1-2; there is no DNA to check the TCRdb D call of TRBD1. CDR3 length: 16 residues. Germline CDR1 LGHDT, CDR2 YNNKEL (reference sequence). The CDR3 loop reads CASSLLFIGANYGYTF.